The clone carrying this T cell receptor (beta chain) was counted a few times. Germline V gives CDR1 PRHDT, CDR2 FYEKMQ (reference sequence). Trimming removed 5 bases from V and 13 bases from J; junction bases left unmatched: 8. This CDR3 has 12 residues. This sample is part of a study of blood T cell repertoires in COVID-19. Study context: PBMCs, B-cell-depleted T cells, or T cells provided the cDNA or gDNA that made up the material.

Authors' analysis steps: Quantification of nucleated cells was approximated via reference gene primer amplification. TCRdb's copy holds only in-frame clones and misses some; the assay was immunoSEQ multiplex PCR. V and J calls and clone size are copied from that table; D and trimming were computed from the DNA. This table holds 200,000 to 300,000 clones, around nine tenths found once. Sequenced material: PBMCs or T cells enriched from blood (not recorded which). The receptor was isolated from a man in his forties who had recovered from COVID-19. This chain links TRBV13 with TRBJ2-1, with 7 nucleotides matching TRBD1. This CDR3 is CASSPRQGSQFF. The DNA for the CDR3 is TGTGCCAGCAGCCCGAGACAGGGTTCCCAGTTCTTC.